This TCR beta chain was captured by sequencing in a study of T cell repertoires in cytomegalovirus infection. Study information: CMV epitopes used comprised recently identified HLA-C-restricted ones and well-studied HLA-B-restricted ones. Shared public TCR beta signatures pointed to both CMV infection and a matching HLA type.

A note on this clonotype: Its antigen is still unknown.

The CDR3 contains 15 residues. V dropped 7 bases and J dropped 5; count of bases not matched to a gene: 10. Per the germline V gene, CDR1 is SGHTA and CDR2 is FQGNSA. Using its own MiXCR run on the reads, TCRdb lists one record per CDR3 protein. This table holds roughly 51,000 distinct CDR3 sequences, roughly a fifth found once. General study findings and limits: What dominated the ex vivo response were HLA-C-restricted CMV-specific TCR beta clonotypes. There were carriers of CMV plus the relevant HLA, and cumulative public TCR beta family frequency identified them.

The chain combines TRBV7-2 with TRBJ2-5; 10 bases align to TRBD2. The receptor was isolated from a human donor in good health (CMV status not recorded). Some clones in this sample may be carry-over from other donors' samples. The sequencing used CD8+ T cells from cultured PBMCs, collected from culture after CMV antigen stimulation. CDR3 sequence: CASTISGGAGETQYF. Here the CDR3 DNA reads TGTGCCAGCACCATCAGCGGGGGGGCCGGGGAGACCCAGTACTTC.